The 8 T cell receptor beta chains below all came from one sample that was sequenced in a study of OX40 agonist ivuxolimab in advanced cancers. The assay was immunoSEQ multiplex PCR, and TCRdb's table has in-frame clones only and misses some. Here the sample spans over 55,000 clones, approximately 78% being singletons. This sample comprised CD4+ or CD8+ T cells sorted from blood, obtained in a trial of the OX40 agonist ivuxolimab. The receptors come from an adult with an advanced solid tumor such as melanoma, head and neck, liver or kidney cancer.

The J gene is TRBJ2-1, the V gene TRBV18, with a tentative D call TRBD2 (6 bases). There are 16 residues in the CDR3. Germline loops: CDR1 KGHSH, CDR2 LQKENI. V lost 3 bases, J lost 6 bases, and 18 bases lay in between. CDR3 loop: CASSPSRLVSGNEQFF. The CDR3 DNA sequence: TGTGCCAGCTCACCCTCCCGACTAGTGAGCGGCAATGAGCAGTTCTTC.

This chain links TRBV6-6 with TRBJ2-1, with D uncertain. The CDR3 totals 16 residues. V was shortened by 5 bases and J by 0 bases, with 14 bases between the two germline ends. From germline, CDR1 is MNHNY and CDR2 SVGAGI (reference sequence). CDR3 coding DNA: TGTGCCAGCAGTGGACCCCGGATAAGCTCCTACAATGAGCAGTTCTTC. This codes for CASSGPRISSYNEQFF.

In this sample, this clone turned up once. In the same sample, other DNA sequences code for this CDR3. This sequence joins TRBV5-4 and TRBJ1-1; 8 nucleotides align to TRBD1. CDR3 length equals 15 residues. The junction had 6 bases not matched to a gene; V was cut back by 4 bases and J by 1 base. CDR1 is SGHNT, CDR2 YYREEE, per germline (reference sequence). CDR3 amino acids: CASSNWTGRNTEAFF. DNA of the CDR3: TGTGCCAGCAGCAACTGGACAGGGAGGAACACTGAAGCTTTCTTT.

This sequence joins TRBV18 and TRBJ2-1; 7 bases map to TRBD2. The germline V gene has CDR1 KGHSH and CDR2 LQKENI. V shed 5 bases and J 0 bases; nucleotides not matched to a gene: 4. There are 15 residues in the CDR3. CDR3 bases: TGTGCCAGCTCATTCGGACTAGTCTCCTACAATGAGCAGTTCTTC. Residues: CASSFGLVSYNEQFF. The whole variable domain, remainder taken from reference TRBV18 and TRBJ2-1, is NAGVMQNPRHLVRRRGQEARLRCSPMKGHSHVYWYRQLPEEGLKFMVYLQKENIIDESGMPKERFSAEFPKEGPSILRIQQVVRGDSAAYFCASSFGLVSYNEQFFGPGTRLTVL.

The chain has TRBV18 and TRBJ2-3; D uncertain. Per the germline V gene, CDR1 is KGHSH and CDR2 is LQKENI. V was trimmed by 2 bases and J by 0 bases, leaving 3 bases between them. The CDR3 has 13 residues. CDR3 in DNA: TGTGCCAGCTCACCAGACAGCACAGATACGCAGTATTTT. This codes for CASSPDSTDTQYF.

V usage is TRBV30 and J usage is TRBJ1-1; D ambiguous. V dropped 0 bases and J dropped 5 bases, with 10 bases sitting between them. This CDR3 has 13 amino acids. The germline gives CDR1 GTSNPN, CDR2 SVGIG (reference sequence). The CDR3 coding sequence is TGTGCCTGGAGTGTTGGCTGGAGAACTGAAGCTTTCTTT. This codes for CAWSVGWRTEAFF.

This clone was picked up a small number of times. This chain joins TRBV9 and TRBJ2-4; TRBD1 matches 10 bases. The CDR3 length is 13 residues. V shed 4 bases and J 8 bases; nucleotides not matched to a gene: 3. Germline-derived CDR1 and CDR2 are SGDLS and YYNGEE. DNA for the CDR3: TGTGCCAGCAGCTTCGGACAGGGGGACATTCAGTACTTC. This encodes CASSFGQGDIQYF.

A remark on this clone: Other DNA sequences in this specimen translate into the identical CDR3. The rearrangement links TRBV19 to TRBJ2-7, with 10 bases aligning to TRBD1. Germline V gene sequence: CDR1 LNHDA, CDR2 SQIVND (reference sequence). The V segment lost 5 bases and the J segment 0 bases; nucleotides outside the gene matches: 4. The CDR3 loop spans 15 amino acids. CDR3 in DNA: TGTGCCAGTAGTCCCGGGACAGGGGTCTCCTACGAGCAGTACTTC. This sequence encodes CASSPGTGVSYEQYF.